Listed here are 14 T cell receptor beta chains from one sample, sequenced in a study of molecular identifiers for immune sequencing clone quantification. From the PCR reads, TCRdb called clonotypes with MiXCR, one entry per CDR3 protein. Of around 460,000 distinct CDR3 sequences in the sample, 25% were seen once. The sample consisted of naive CD8+ T cells from blood, with Jurkat cell RNA spiked in. Specified subset: FACS-sorted CD8+CD4-CCR7+CD45RA+ naive T cells. The receptors shown here come from a human donor in good health. Some libraries in this study had Jurkat cell RNA spiked in.

This clonotype came up a few times. The chain recombines TRBV24-1 with TRBJ2-1; D gene unclear. With 2 bases removed from V and 7 bases from J, the gap between germline ends came to 5 bases. Looked up from germline, CDR1 is KGHDR and CDR2 is SFDVKD. The CDR3 runs to 12 residues. In DNA, the CDR3 is TGTGCCACCAGTGATTCGCGGAATGAGCAGTTCTTC. Translating gives CATSDSRNEQFF.

This clonotype was seen ten or more times. The rearrangement joins TRBV4-3 to TRBJ1-1, with 12 bases lining up with TRBD1. The CDR3 loop spans 18 amino acids. The trim removed 4 bases at V and 1 base at J, leaving 10 bases unmatched. Germline values: CDR1 LGHNA, CDR2 YSLEER. The CDR3 sequence: CASSRTGTGGVGNTEAFF. In nucleotides, the CDR3 is TGCGCCAGCAGCCGGACCGGGACAGGGGGCGTCGGGAACACTGAAGCTTTCTTT.

A word on this clonotype: A much larger clone lies one base from this, so it may be a read error. The CDR3 DNA reads as TGCAGCGTGAAACCGTGGACTAGCGGGAGTGCTTATGAGCAGTTCTTC. Amino acid sequence: CSVKPWTSGSAYEQFF. The chain is built from TRBV29-1 and TRBJ2-1; 13 nucleotides line up with TRBD2. The CDR3 consists of 16 residues. Germline lookup yields CDR1 SQVTM and CDR2 ANQGSEA. Trimming at V came to 6 bases and at J to 8 bases, leaving 13 bases not matched to a gene.

The rearrangement links TRBV7-6 to TRBJ1-1; 12 bases map to TRBD1. This CDR3 has 17 residues. Germline V lookup: CDR1 SGHVS, CDR2 FNYEAQ. V lost 2 bases to trimming and J lost 4 bases; unmatched junction nucleotides: 8. The CDR3 DNA reads as TGTGCCAGCAGCTTATGGGACAGGGGGCTGGATGCCACTGAAGCTTTCTTT. The encoded protein is CASSLWDRGLDATEAFF.

With respect to this clonotype: A much larger clone differs from this one at a single base, so this may be a read error. V is TRBV27 and J is TRBJ2-3, with a tentative D call TRBD1 (6 bases). CDR3 size: 14 residues. V lost 6 bases and J lost 6, with 16 bases in between. CDR1 MNHEY and CDR2 SMNVEV come from the germline V gene (reference sequence). CDR3 nucleotide sequence: TGTGCCAGCAGACAATTTACAGGGTACGATACGCAGTATTTT. Translated, it gives CASRQFTGYDTQYF.

There are a few counts of this clonotype. The V call is TRBV29-1, the J call TRBJ2-5; D is unresolved. This CDR3 spans 14 amino acids. Germline V CDR1 and CDR2: SQVTM, ANQGSEA. V lost 1 base and J lost 7, with 16 bases in between. CDR3 sequence: CSVEVPLASVTQYF. The DNA of the CDR3 is TGCAGCGTTGAAGTGCCCCTTGCTTCGGTGACCCAGTACTTC. The entire variable domain, with the rest obtained from reference TRBV29-1 and TRBJ2-5, is as follows: SAVISQKPSRDICQRGTSLTIQCQVDSQVTMMFWYRQQPGQSLTLIATANQGSEATYESGFVIDKFPISRPNLTFSTLTVSNMSPEDSSIYLCSVEVPLASVTQYFGPGTRLLVL.

This clonotype came up many times. The rearrangement uses TRBV14 and TRBJ1-3; D gene ambiguous. The germline V and J ends were trimmed by 4 bases and 1 base, with 14 bases remaining between them. The CDR3 has 16 residues. CDR1 and CDR2 (germline): SGHDN, FVKESK. The CDR3 loop is CASSPAGRSSGNTIYF. CDR3 in DNA: TGTGCCAGCAGCCCGGCAGGTCGATCGTCTGGAAACACCATATATTTT.

With respect to this clonotype: The junction does not match germline at one end; this may be a read error. The genes are TRBV15 and TRBJ2-1; 7 nucleotides align to TRBD2. CDR3 length equals 15 residues. Germline values: CDR1 LNHNV, CDR2 YYDKDF (reference sequence). CDR3: CAAQSGTSSYSEQFF. DNA of the CDR3: TGTGCCGCACAGAGCGGGACCAGCTCCTACAGTGAGCAGTTCTTC.

Notes on this clonotype: A read error may explain this, as a much larger clone is one base away. The chain links TRBV4-1 to TRBJ2-3; 11 bases fit TRBD2. Germline V gene sequence: CDR1 MGHRA, CDR2 YSYEKL. The CDR3 totals 17 residues. The CDR3 DNA follows: TGCGCCAGCAGCCCGTCCGGGGGACTAGCGGAGACAGTTACGCAGTATTTT. It translates to CASSPSGGLAETVTQYF.

The chain carries TRBV20-1 and TRBJ2-1, with 11 positions matching TRBD2. The CDR3 contains 17 residues. Germline assignment: CDR1 DFQATT and CDR2 SNEGSKA (reference sequence). The V segment lost 2 bases and the J segment 7 bases; nucleotides outside the gene matches: 13. The CDR3 loop is CSARPLLAGEGGNEQFF. DNA of the CDR3: TGCAGTGCTAGACCACTACTAGCGGGGGAGGGAGGTAATGAGCAGTTCTTC.

The V and J genes are TRBV3-1 and TRBJ2-7, with 11 bases identical to TRBD2. The V and J ends lost 5 bases and 0 bases, in that order; junction bases with no gene match: 6. Germline V gives CDR1 LGHDT, CDR2 YNNKEL (reference sequence). The CDR3 contains 16 residues. The CDR3 bases are TGTGCCAGCAGCGAAACCACTAGCGGGAGCTCCTACGAGCAGTACTTC. Translation: CASSETTSGSSYEQYF.

This clonotype was picked up a small number of times. This sequence joins TRBV27 and TRBJ2-7; D may be TRBD1 (7 bases). Germline assignment: CDR1 MNHEY and CDR2 SMNVEV (reference sequence). Trimming removed 4 bases at V and 2 bases at J, with 18 bases between. The CDR3 has 16 amino acids. The CDR3 DNA sequence: TGTGCCAGCAGTTCCCCCCCGGCAGGGGGGACCTACGAGCAGTACTTC. Translation gives CASSSPPAGGTYEQYF.

The chain recombines TRBV7-9 with TRBJ2-1; 8 nucleotides line up with TRBD2. The J segment lost 7 bases and the V segment lost 5 bases, leaving 13 bases of the junction unmatched. The germline V gene has CDR1 SEHNR and CDR2 FQNEAQ (reference sequence). The CDR3 is 16 amino acids. The CDR3 is CASSPRLPGGLNEQFF. In DNA form, the CDR3 reads TGTGCCAGCAGCCCCCGGCTCCCGGGGGGGCTTAATGAGCAGTTCTTC.

This clonotype was picked up many times. J is TRBJ1-2 and V is TRBV29-1, with D uncertain. The V gene's germline CDR1 is SQVTM and CDR2 ANQGSEA. CDR3 length: 11 residues. V was trimmed by 4 bases and J by 8 bases, leaving 11 bases between them. The CDR3 here is CSVVDPSGYTF. CDR3 DNA: TGCAGCGTTGTTGATCCGTCGGGCTACACCTTC.